These 21 T cell receptor beta chains came from one sample sequenced in a study of OX40 agonist ivuxolimab in advanced cancers. Assay: immunoSEQ multiplex PCR; the TCRdb copy retains only in-frame clones and omits some. This sample has under 75,000 clones, with 70% to 90% found just once. The sequencing used CD4+ or CD8+ T cells sorted from blood, collected in a trial of the OX40 agonist ivuxolimab. These receptors all come from an adult with an advanced solid tumor such as melanoma, head and neck, liver or kidney cancer.

The CDR3 loop is CATSTEGAQNTGELFF. CDR3 coding DNA: TGTGCCACCAGCACCGAGGGGGCCCAGAACACCGGGGAGCTGTTTTTT. V gene TRBV15 combines with J gene TRBJ2-2, with 7 positions matching TRBD1. The CDR3 has 16 residues. The V and J ends lost 4 bases and 1 base, in that order; junction bases with no gene match: 6. Germline values: CDR1 LNHNV, CDR2 YYDKDF (reference sequence).

This rearrangement joins TRBV6-5 to TRBJ2-1; D tentatively reads TRBD1 or TRBD2 (5 bases each). Germline lookup yields CDR1 MNHEY and CDR2 SVGAGI. The V gene lost 6 bases and the J gene lost 9 bases, with 15 bases spanning the gap. This CDR3 has 13 amino acids. The CDR3: CASRPQGVAEQFF. CDR3 in DNA: TGTGCCAGCAGGCCTCAGGGAGTGGCTGAGCAGTTCTTC.

The chain joins TRBV18 to TRBJ2-4, with 13 bases matching TRBD2. CDR3 length: 14 amino acids. V trimming: 5 bases; J trimming: 16 bases; junction bases outside the gene matches: 11. Germline-derived CDR1 and CDR2 are KGHSH and LQKENI. CDR3 in amino acids: CASSAGTSGATSYF. The CDR3 DNA is TGTGCCAGCTCAGCCGGGACTAGCGGGGCCACTTCATACTTC.

This chain joins TRBV11-2 and TRBJ2-5; no definite D call. The CDR3 covers 13 residues. Looked up from germline, CDR1 is SGHAT and CDR2 is FQNNGV. Deletions cut 3 bases from V and 1 base from J, with 6 bases between. CDR3 loop: CASSFGSQETQYF. Here the CDR3 DNA reads TGTGCCAGCAGCTTTGGCAGCCAAGAGACCCAGTACTTC.

The genes are TRBV18 and TRBJ2-7, with 8 positions matching TRBD1. The germline V gene encodes CDR1 KGHSH and CDR2 LQKENI. This CDR3 region has 15 residues. V shed 2 bases, J shed 4 bases, and the junction held 7 bases outside the gene matches. DNA of the CDR3: TGTGCCAGCTCACCAGAGACAGGGGATGGGTACGAGCAGTACTTC. Translation gives CASSPETGDGYEQYF.

The V and J genes are TRBV6-6 and TRBJ1-2, with TRBD1 matching over 8 bases. This CDR3 has 13 residues. Germline CDR1 and CDR2: MNHNY and SVGAGI (reference sequence). J gave up 6 bases and V 5 bases, and 5 bases lay outside the gene matches. For the CDR3, the DNA is TGTGCCAGCAGTCGTGGACAGGGCGATGGCTACACCTTC. Residues: CASSRGQGDGYTF.

The gene calls are TRBV5-8 and TRBJ2-6, with no clear D. CDR3 length: 13 residues. Germline V gene data show CDR1 as SGHTS and CDR2 as YDEGEE. Trimming removed 5 bases at V and 0 bases at J, with 3 bases between. The DNA for the CDR3 is TGTGCCAGCAGAGTCTCTGGGGCCAACGTCCTGACTTTC. It encodes CASRVSGANVLTF.

In DNA form, the CDR3 reads TGTGCCAGCAGTTTCTGGACAGACAATTCACCCCTCCACTTT. It translates to CASSFWTDNSPLHF. The J gene is TRBJ1-6, the V gene TRBV28, with D perhaps TRBD1 (6 bases). The germline gives CDR1 MDHEN, CDR2 SYDVKM. V was trimmed by 3 bases and J by 7 bases, leaving 10 bases between them. The CDR3 runs to 14 residues.

The chain joins TRBV19 to TRBJ2-2, with 9 nucleotides matching TRBD2. The V gene's germline CDR1 is LNHDA and CDR2 SQIVND (reference sequence). Trimming took 5 bases from V and 3 from J; bases not matched to a gene: 4. CDR3 length equals 15 residues. The CDR3 here is CASSLAGVDTGELFF. The CDR3 coding sequence is TGTGCCAGTAGTTTAGCGGGAGTAGACACCGGGGAGCTGTTTTTT.

The chain links TRBV7-9 to TRBJ1-2; D remains ambiguous. V was shortened by 5 bases and J by 2 bases, with 6 bases between the two germline ends. The CDR3 totals 12 residues. Germline V gene sequence: CDR1 SEHNR, CDR2 FQNEAQ (reference sequence). Here the CDR3 reads CASSLDNYGYTF. The CDR3 nucleotides read TGTGCCAGCAGCCTAGACAACTATGGCTACACCTTC.

This clone is a singleton in its sample. The rearrangement links TRBV28 to TRBJ2-1, with 10 bases matching TRBD1. V trimming: 5 bases; J trimming: 4 bases; junction bases outside the gene matches: 8. The CDR3 covers 16 residues. The germline CDR1 and CDR2 sequences are MDHEN and SYDVKM. The CDR3 DNA follows: TGTGCCAGCAGTCCATTGACAGGGGGCCGGTACAATGAGCAGTTCTTC. Residues: CASSPLTGGRYNEQFF.

The V call is TRBV5-4, the J call TRBJ2-5; the D gene is possibly TRBD2 (5 bases). The CDR3 loop spans 14 amino acids. Germline V CDR1 and CDR2: SGHNT, YYREEE (reference sequence). Deletions cut 5 bases from V and 0 bases from J, with 11 bases between. The CDR3 spells CASRAQRNQETQYF. CDR3 in DNA: TGTGCCAGCAGGGCTCAGCGGAACCAAGAGACCCAGTACTTC.

V usage is TRBV7-8 and J usage is TRBJ2-7; a weak D match, TRBD2 (6 bases). V was clipped by 3 bases and J by 7 bases, with 13 bases between them. Germline V gene data show CDR1 as SGHVS and CDR2 as FQNEAQ. This CDR3 region has 13 residues. CDR3 nucleotides: TGTGCCAGCAGCTTGCTAGCGTTGGGTGAGCAGTACTTC. It specifies CASSLLALGEQYF.

The chain employs TRBV10-3 and TRBJ1-4; 7 bases are a match to TRBD1. Germline values: CDR1 ENHRY, CDR2 SYGVKD. V lost 0 bases to trimming and J lost 8 bases; unmatched junction nucleotides: 15. The CDR3 length is 18 residues. The CDR3 region is CAISESMGGRQGREKLFF. DNA of the CDR3: TGTGCCATCAGTGAGTCGATGGGGGGACGACAGGGTCGAGAAAAACTGTTTTTT.

This clone was detected only a few times. The rearrangement joins TRBV10-2 to TRBJ2-6; 12 bases fit TRBD1. Germline values: CDR1 WSHSY, CDR2 SAAADI. This CDR3 spans 18 amino acids. The trim removed 3 bases at V and 3 bases at J, leaving 6 bases unmatched. DNA for the CDR3: TGCGCCAGCAGTGATCCCGGGACAGGGGGCTTTGGGGCCAACGTCCTGACTTTC. This codes for CASSDPGTGGFGANVLTF.

This clone has more than one count but fewer than ten. One junction end does not reproduce the germline sequence, and a read error may be involved. This rearrangement joins TRBV5-8 to TRBJ2-4; D is unclear. The CDR3 is 9 residues long. Germline lookup yields CDR1 SGHTS and CDR2 YDEGEE. CDR3 amino acids: CASRPARHF. DNA of the CDR3: TGTGCCAGCAGACCGGCCCGGCACTTC. Looking up the rest from reference TRBV5-8 and TRBJ2-4 gives the full variable domain: EAGVTQSPTHLIKTRGQQATLRCSPISGHTSVYWYQQALGLGLQFLLWYDEGEERNRGNFPPRFSGRQFPNYSSELNVNALELEDSALYLCASRPARHFGAGTRLSVL.

The CDR3 loop reads CASSSSDRTYEQYF. Written as DNA, the CDR3 is TGTGCCAGCAGCTCGTCTGACAGAACCTACGAGCAGTACTTC. This rearrangement joins TRBV28 to TRBJ2-7; D is perhaps TRBD1 (5 bases). V was cut by 6 bases and J by 2 bases, with 14 bases left in between. CDR3 length: 14 residues. Per germline, CDR1 MDHEN and CDR2 SYDVKM.

Comment on this clone: Other DNA sequences in this sample translate to the same CDR3. The chain couples TRBV5-1 to TRBJ1-1; TRBD1 is a possible D gene (5 bases). Germline V gives CDR1 SGHRS, CDR2 YFSETQ. CDR3 length equals 13 residues. Trimming took off 1 base at V and 4 bases at J, with 8 bases between the two ends. The CDR3 DNA reads TGCGCCAGCAGCTTGCGGGGGGGCACTGAAGCTTTCTTT. Translated, it gives CASSLRGGTEAFF.

This clone appeared once. This chain links TRBV5-4 with TRBJ2-5, with TRBD1 matching 7 bases. Germline CDR1 and CDR2: SGHNT and YYREEE (reference sequence). CDR3 size: 14 residues. V trimming: 4 bases; J trimming: 5 bases; junction bases outside the gene matches: 8. The DNA for the CDR3 is TGTGCCAGCAGCCGGCGACAGGGATCGGAGACCCAGTACTTC. As protein: CASSRRQGSETQYF.

V usage is TRBV30 and J usage is TRBJ2-5; D is uncertain. The CDR3 consists of 15 residues. Trimming took 4 bases from V and 2 from J, leaving 17 bases between them. Germline CDR1 is GTSNPN and CDR2 is SVGIG (reference sequence). The CDR3 sequence: CAWIGAAWGQETQYF. In DNA form, the CDR3 reads TGTGCCTGGATTGGTGCGGCATGGGGACAAGAGACCCAGTACTTC.

The gene calls are TRBV5-4 and TRBJ1-3; the match to TRBD1 covers 7 bases. Trimming removed 4 bases from V and 0 bases from J; junction bases left unmatched: 7. CDR3 size: 16 residues. Germline V lookup: CDR1 SGHNT, CDR2 YYREEE (reference sequence). DNA for the CDR3: TGTGCCAGCAGCCAGGGACAGACGTCCTCTGGAAACACCATATATTTT. Its protein is CASSQGQTSSGNTIYF.